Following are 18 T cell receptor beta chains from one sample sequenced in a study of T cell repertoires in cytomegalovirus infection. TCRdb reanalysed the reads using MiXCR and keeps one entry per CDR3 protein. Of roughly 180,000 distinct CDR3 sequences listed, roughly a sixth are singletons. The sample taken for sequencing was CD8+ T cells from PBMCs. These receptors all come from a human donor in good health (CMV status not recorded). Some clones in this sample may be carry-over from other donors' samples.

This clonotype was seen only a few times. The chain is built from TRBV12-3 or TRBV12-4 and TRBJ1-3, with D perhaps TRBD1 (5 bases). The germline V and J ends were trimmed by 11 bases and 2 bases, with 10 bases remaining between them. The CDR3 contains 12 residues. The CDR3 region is CALAGPGNTIYF. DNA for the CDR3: TGTGCCCTCGCGGGGCCTGGAAACACCATATATTTT.

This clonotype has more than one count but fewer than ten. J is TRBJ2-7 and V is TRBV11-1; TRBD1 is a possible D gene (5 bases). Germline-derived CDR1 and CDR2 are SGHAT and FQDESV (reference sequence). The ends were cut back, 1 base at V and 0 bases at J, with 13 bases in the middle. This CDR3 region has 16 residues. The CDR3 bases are TGTGCCAGCAGCTTAGACGACAGTCCCTACTCCTACGAGCAGTACTTC. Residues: CASSLDDSPYSYEQYF.

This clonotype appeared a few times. As DNA, the CDR3 is TGCAGTGCTAGTCATTGGACTGTGGATAATCAGCCCCAGCATTTT. Translation gives CSASHWTVDNQPQHF. The chain recombines TRBV20-1 with TRBJ1-5; D call uncertain. The CDR3 runs 15 residues. Germline V gene lookup returns CDR1 DFQATT and CDR2 SNEGSKA (reference sequence). The V and J ends lost 3 bases and 4 bases respectively, with 16 bases between them.

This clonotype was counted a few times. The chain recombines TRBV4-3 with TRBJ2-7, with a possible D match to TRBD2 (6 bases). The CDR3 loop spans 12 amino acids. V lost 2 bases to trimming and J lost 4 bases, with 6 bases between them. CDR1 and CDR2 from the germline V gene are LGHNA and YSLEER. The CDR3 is CASSQRGYEQYF. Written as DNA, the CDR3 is TGCGCCAGCAGCCAACGGGGGTACGAGCAGTACTTC.

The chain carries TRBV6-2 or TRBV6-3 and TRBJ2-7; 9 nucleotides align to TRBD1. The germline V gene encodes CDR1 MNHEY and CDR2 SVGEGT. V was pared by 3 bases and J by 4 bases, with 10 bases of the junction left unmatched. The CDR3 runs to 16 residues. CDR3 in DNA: TGTGCCAGCAGTTATCTCCGGACAGGGGCCATTTACGAGCAGTACTTC. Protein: CASSYLRTGAIYEQYF.

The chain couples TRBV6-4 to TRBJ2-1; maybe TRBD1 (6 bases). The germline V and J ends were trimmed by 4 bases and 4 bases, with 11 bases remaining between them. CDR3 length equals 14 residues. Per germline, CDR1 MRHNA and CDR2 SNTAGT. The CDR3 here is CASSAGDDYNEQFF. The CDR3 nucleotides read TGTGCCAGCAGTGCAGGGGACGATTACAATGAGCAGTTCTTC.

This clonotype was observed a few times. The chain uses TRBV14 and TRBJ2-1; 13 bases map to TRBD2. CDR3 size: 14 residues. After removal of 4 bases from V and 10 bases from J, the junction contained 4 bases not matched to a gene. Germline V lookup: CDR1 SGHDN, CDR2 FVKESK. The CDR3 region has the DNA TGTGCCAGCAGCCCGTGGACTAGCGGGGGAGAGCAGTTCTTC. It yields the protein CASSPWTSGGEQFF.

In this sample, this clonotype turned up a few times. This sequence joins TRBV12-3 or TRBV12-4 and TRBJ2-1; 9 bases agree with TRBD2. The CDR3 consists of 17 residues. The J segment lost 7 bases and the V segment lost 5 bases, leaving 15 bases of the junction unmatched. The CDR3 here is CASSPLGLAGRGNEQFF. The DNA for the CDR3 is TGTGCCAGCAGTCCCCTAGGTCTAGCGGGGAGGGGGAATGAGCAGTTCTTC.

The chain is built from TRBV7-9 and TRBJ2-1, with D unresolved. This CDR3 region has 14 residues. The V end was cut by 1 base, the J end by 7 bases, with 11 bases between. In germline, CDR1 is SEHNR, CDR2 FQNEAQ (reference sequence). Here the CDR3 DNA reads TGTGCCAGCAGCTTAGTAGCCTGGTGGAATGAGCAGTTCTTC. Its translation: CASSLVAWWNEQFF. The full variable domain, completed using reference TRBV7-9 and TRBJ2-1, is DTGVSQNPRHKITKRGQNVTFRCDPISEHNRLYWYRQTLGQGPEFLTYFQNEAQLEKSRLLSDRFSAERPKGSFSTLEIQRTEQGDSAMYLCASSLVAWWNEQFFGPGTRLTVL.

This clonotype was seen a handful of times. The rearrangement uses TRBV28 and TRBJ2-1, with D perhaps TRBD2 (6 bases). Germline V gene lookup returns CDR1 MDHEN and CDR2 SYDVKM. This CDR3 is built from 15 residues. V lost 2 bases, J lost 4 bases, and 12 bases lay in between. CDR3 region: CASSLVPGEYNEQFF. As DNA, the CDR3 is TGTGCCAGCAGTTTAGTGCCGGGGGAGTACAATGAGCAGTTCTTC.

In DNA, the CDR3 is TGTGCCAGCAGTTTAGCAGCGGGGGGGCACAATGAGCAGTTCTTC. It translates to CASSLAAGGHNEQFF. The chain joins TRBV12-3 or TRBV12-4 to TRBJ2-1; 10 nucleotides agree with TRBD2. The CDR3 has 15 residues. The V gene end was trimmed by 0 bases and the J gene end by 5 bases; junction bases not matched to a gene: 1.

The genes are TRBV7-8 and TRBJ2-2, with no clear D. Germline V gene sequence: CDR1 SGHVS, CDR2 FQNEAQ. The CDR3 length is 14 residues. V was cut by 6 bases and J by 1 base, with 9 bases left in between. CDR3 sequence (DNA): TGTGCCAGCAGTAATGGCCTGAACACCGGGGAGCTGTTTTTT. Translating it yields CASSNGLNTGELFF.

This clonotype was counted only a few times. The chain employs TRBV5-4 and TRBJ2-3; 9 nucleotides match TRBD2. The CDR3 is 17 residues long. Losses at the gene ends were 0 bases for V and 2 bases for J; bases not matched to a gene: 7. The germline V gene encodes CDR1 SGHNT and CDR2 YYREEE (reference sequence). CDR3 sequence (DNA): TGTGCCAGCAGCTTGGTGCGGGGGGGCAAAAACACAGATACGCAGTATTTT. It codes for CASSLVRGGKNTDTQYF.

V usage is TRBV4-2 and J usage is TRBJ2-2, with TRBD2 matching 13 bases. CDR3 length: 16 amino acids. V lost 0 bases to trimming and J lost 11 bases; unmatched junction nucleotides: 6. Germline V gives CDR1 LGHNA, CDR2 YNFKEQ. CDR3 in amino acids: CASSQESRLAGGELFF. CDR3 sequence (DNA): TGTGCCAGCAGCCAAGAGAGTAGACTAGCGGGGGGTGAGCTGTTTTTT.

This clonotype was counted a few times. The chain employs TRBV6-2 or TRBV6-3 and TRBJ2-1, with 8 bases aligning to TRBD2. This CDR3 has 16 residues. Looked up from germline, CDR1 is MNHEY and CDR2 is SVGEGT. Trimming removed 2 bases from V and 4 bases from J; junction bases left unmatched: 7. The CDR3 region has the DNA TGTGCCAGCAGTTACCGAGCGGGGGCCCAATACAATGAGCAGTTCTTC. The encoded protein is CASSYRAGAQYNEQFF.

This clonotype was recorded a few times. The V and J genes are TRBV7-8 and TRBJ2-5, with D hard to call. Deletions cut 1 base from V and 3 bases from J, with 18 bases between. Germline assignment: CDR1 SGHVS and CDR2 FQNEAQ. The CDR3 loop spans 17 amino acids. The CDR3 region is CASSLGTGPRFEETQYF. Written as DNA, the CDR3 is TGTGCCAGCAGCTTAGGGACCGGGCCTCGGTTTGAAGAGACCCAGTACTTC.

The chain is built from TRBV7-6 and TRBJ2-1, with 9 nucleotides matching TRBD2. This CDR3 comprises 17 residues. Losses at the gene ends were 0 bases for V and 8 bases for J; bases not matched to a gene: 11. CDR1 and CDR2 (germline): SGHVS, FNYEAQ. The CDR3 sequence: CASSLAGPAGGGYEQFF. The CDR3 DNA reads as TGTGCCAGCAGCTTAGCGGGGCCAGCGGGGGGAGGCTATGAGCAGTTCTTC.

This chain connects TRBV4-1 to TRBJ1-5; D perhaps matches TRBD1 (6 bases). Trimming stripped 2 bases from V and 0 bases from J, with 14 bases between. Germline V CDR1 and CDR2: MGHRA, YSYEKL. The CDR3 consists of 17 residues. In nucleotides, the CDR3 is TGCGCCAGCAGCCAAAAGGCAGGGGTTGTTAGCAATCAGCCCCAGCATTTT. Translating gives CASSQKAGVVSNQPQHF.